Listed below are T cell receptor beta chains from one sample, sequenced in a study of OX40 agonist ivuxolimab in advanced cancers. TCRdb keeps only in-frame clones here, not all; method: immunoSEQ multiplex PCR. The table shows tens of thousands of clones, with around 88% occurring only once. Sequences were derived from CD4+ or CD8+ T cells sorted from blood, sampled in a trial of the OX40 agonist ivuxolimab. The receptor set was obtained from an adult with an advanced solid tumor such as melanoma, head and neck, liver or kidney cancer. Each CDR3 is given with its conserved first and last residue. Each record gives: J gene, D gene, clone size, V gene, CDR3 protein, CDR3 DNA. A D gene is named only where the DNA matches it firmly. A clone size is listed for some rows: how often the clone was seen (once, few, many), or a class if it is expanded.

j_gene: TRBJ2-1
d_gene: .
abundance: .
v_gene: TRBV19
CDR3aa: CASSIDRVDEQFF
CDR3nt: TGTGCCAGTAGTATAGATCGGGTGGATGAGCAGTTCTTC

j_gene: TRBJ1-2
d_gene: .
abundance: .
v_gene: TRBV4-1
CDR3aa: CASSQETSNYGYTF
CDR3nt: TGCGCCAGCAGCCAAGAAACGTCTAACTATGGCTACACCTTC

j_gene: TRBJ2-7
d_gene: .
abundance: .
v_gene: TRBV2
CDR3aa: CASRGGGAYEQYF
CDR3nt: TGTGCCAGTAGAGGAGGGGGAGCCTACGAGCAGTACTTC

j_gene: TRBJ1-6
d_gene: .
abundance: .
v_gene: TRBV7-9
CDR3aa: CASSERSRTLHF
CDR3nt: TGTGCCAGCAGCGAGAGGAGTAGGACCCTCCACTTT

j_gene: TRBJ2-3
d_gene: TRBD2
abundance: .
v_gene: TRBV7-6
CDR3aa: CASSLTAGGADTQYF
CDR3nt: TGTGCCAGCAGCTTAACAGCGGGGGGGGCGGATACGCAGTATTTT

j_gene: TRBJ2-1
d_gene: .
abundance: .
v_gene: TRBV18
CDR3aa: CASSPIIGAHEQFF
CDR3nt: TGTGCCAGCTCACCGATAATAGGAGCCCATGAGCAGTTCTTC

j_gene: TRBJ1-1
d_gene: .
abundance: .
v_gene: TRBV27
CDR3aa: CASSLSSGGRTEAFF
CDR3nt: TGTGCCAGCAGTTTATCATCCGGGGGTCGAACTGAAGCTTTCTTT

j_gene: TRBJ2-3
d_gene: TRBD2
abundance: .
v_gene: TRBV30
CDR3aa: CAWSGRLAGASDTQYF
CDR3nt: TGTGCCTGGAGTGGAAGGCTAGCGGGAGCCTCAGATACGCAGTATTTT

j_gene: TRBJ2-7
d_gene: TRBD2
abundance: once
v_gene: TRBV30
CDR3aa: CAWRAGRDGSYEQYF
CDR3nt: TGTGCCTGGAGGGCGGGGAGGGACGGCTCCTACGAGCAGTACTTC

j_gene: TRBJ2-5
d_gene: TRBD2
abundance: .
v_gene: TRBV9
CDR3aa: CASGTSGLQETQYF
CDR3nt: TGTGCCAGTGGGACTAGCGGGCTCCAAGAGACCCAGTACTTC

j_gene: TRBJ2-2
d_gene: .
abundance: .
v_gene: TRBV9
CDR3aa: CASSVEYRGGELFF
CDR3nt: TGTGCCAGCAGCGTAGAATATAGGGGCGGGGAGCTGTTTTTT

j_gene: TRBJ2-1
d_gene: TRBD1
abundance: .
v_gene: TRBV19
CDR3aa: CASRNTDRGNEQFF
CDR3nt: TGTGCCAGTAGAAACACCGACAGGGGCAATGAGCAGTTCTTC

j_gene: TRBJ2-3
d_gene: TRBD2
abundance: .
v_gene: TRBV27
CDR3aa: CASSLTGGGTDTQYF
CDR3nt: TGTGCCAGCAGCTTGACCGGGGGGGGGACAGATACGCAGTATTTT

j_gene: TRBJ2-7
d_gene: TRBD1
abundance: many
v_gene: TRBV4-2
CDR3aa: CASSQGRQGAIVSYEQYF
CDR3nt: TGTGCCAGCAGCCAAGGGAGGCAGGGGGCGATAGTCTCCTACGAGCAGTACTTC

j_gene: TRBJ2-7
d_gene: .
abundance: .
v_gene: TRBV28
CDR3aa: CASRLQVSYEQYF
CDR3nt: TGTGCCAGCAGGTTACAGGTCTCCTACGAGCAGTACTTC

j_gene: TRBJ1-1
d_gene: .
abundance: .
v_gene: TRBV29-1
CDR3aa: CSVDVRESTEAFF
CDR3nt: TGCAGCGTTGATGTGAGAGAGAGCACTGAAGCTTTCTTT

j_gene: TRBJ2-5
d_gene: .
abundance: .
v_gene: TRBV11-2
CDR3aa: CASSLVETQYF
CDR3nt: TGTGCCAGCAGCTTAGTGGAGACCCAGTACTTC

j_gene: TRBJ2-2
d_gene: TRBD1
abundance: .
v_gene: TRBV7-3
CDR3aa: CASSSRTGVGTGELFF
CDR3nt: TGTGCCAGCAGCTCGAGGACAGGGGTTGGCACCGGGGAGCTGTTTTTT

j_gene: TRBJ2-2
d_gene: .
abundance: .
v_gene: TRBV9
CDR3aa: CASQGNTGELFF
CDR3nt: TGTGCCAGCCAAGGGAACACCGGGGAGCTGTTTTTT

j_gene: TRBJ2-3
d_gene: TRBD1
abundance: .
v_gene: TRBV9
CDR3aa: CASSSGQGGDTQYF
CDR3nt: TGTGCCAGCAGCTCGGGACAGGGTGGAGATACGCAGTATTTT

j_gene: TRBJ1-5
d_gene: .
abundance: .
v_gene: TRBV4-1
CDR3aa: CASSQGSRGNQPQHF
CDR3nt: TGCGCCAGCAGCCAAGGTTCGAGGGGCAATCAGCCCCAGCATTTT

j_gene: TRBJ2-3
d_gene: .
abundance: .
v_gene: TRBV7-9
CDR3aa: CASSLGTGTDTQYF
CDR3nt: TGTGCCAGCAGCTTAGGAACGGGCACAGATACGCAGTATTTT

j_gene: TRBJ2-6
d_gene: .
abundance: .
v_gene: TRBV28
CDR3aa: CASSLSSSGANVLTF
CDR3nt: TGTGCCAGCAGTTTAAGTAGCTCTGGGGCCAACGTCCTGACTTTC

j_gene: TRBJ2-7
d_gene: .
abundance: .
v_gene: TRBV6-6
CDR3aa: CASSVRQGPYEQYF
CDR3nt: TGTGCCAGCAGTGTCCGTCAGGGCCCCTACGAGCAGTACTTC

j_gene: TRBJ2-1
d_gene: TRBD2
abundance: .
v_gene: TRBV7-9
CDR3aa: CASSPGLAESSYNEQFF
CDR3nt: TGTGCCAGCAGCCCTGGACTAGCGGAAAGCTCCTACAATGAGCAGTTCTTC

j_gene: TRBJ1-2
d_gene: .
abundance: .
v_gene: TRBV28
CDR3aa: CASSLSGTANYGYTF
CDR3nt: TGTGCCAGCAGTTTATCCGGGACGGCTAACTATGGCTACACCTTC

j_gene: TRBJ1-1
d_gene: TRBD1
abundance: .
v_gene: TRBV4-2
CDR3aa: CASSQGQGVMNTEAFF
CDR3nt: TGTGCCAGCAGCCAAGGACAGGGGGTCATGAACACTGAAGCTTTCTTT

j_gene: TRBJ2-5
d_gene: .
abundance: .
v_gene: TRBV19
CDR3aa: CASSTDRGETQYF
CDR3nt: TGTGCCAGTAGTACGGACAGAGGGGAGACCCAGTACTTC

j_gene: TRBJ2-3
d_gene: .
abundance: .
v_gene: TRBV4-1
CDR3aa: CASSQMVGTSTDTQYF
CDR3nt: TGCGCCAGCAGCCAGATGGTCGGGACTAGCACAGATACGCAGTATTTT

j_gene: TRBJ2-5
d_gene: .
abundance: .
v_gene: TRBV28
CDR3aa: CASSFGRTAIETQYF
CDR3nt: TGTGCCAGCAGTTTTGGGCGGACCGCTATAGAGACCCAGTACTTC

j_gene: TRBJ2-1
d_gene: .
abundance: .
v_gene: TRBV20-1
CDR3aa: CSAANYNEQFF
CDR3nt: TGCAGTGCCGCTAACTACAATGAGCAGTTCTTC

j_gene: TRBJ2-7
d_gene: .
abundance: .
v_gene: TRBV19
CDR3aa: CASSIEGTYEQYF
CDR3nt: TGTGCCAGTAGTATAGAAGGGACCTACGAGCAGTACTTC

j_gene: TRBJ2-2
d_gene: TRBD2
abundance: .
v_gene: TRBV7-9
CDR3aa: CASRPLAGGTNTGELFF
CDR3nt: TGTGCCAGCAGACCCTTAGCGGGAGGTACGAACACCGGGGAGCTGTTTTTT

j_gene: TRBJ2-1
d_gene: TRBD2
abundance: .
v_gene: TRBV7-7
CDR3aa: CASSPTSGSLDEQFF
CDR3nt: TGTGCTAGCAGCCCGACTAGCGGGAGCTTGGATGAGCAGTTCTTC

j_gene: TRBJ2-7
d_gene: .
abundance: .
v_gene: TRBV29-1
CDR3aa: CSVEGAPYEQYF
CDR3nt: TGCAGCGTTGAAGGCGCCCCCTACGAGCAGTACTTC

j_gene: TRBJ2-1
d_gene: TRBD2
abundance: .
v_gene: TRBV15
CDR3aa: CATIGGLAGETRDEQFF
CDR3nt: TGTGCCACTATTGGGGGACTAGCGGGAGAAACTAGGGATGAGCAGTTCTTC

j_gene: TRBJ2-7
d_gene: .
abundance: .
v_gene: TRBV18
CDR3aa: CASSPSRNGDEQYF
CDR3nt: TGTGCCAGCTCACCCTCGAGGAATGGGGACGAGCAGTACTTC

j_gene: TRBJ2-7
d_gene: TRBD1
abundance: .
v_gene: TRBV7-2
CDR3aa: CASSLVQGAVEQYF
CDR3nt: TGTGCCAGCAGCTTAGTACAGGGGGCGGTCGAGCAGTACTTC

j_gene: TRBJ1-4
d_gene: TRBD1
abundance: .
v_gene: TRBV2
CDR3aa: CASSWGQGGLNEKLFF
CDR3nt: TGTGCCAGCAGTTGGGGACAGGGTGGTCTTAATGAAAAACTGTTTTTT

j_gene: TRBJ2-7
d_gene: .
abundance: .
v_gene: TRBV19
CDR3aa: CASRAGASAIDEQYF
CDR3nt: TGTGCCAGTAGGGCGGGGGCATCCGCTATCGACGAGCAGTACTTC

j_gene: TRBJ1-4
d_gene: TRBD1
abundance: .
v_gene: TRBV6-1
CDR3aa: CASSLDRGQGKLFF
CDR3nt: TGTGCCAGCAGCTTGGACAGGGGGCAGGGAAAACTGTTTTTT

j_gene: TRBJ2-3
d_gene: .
abundance: .
v_gene: TRBV28
CDR3aa: CASRLPHSTDTQYF
CDR3nt: TGTGCCAGCAGACTGCCCCACTCCACAGATACGCAGTATTTT

j_gene: TRBJ1-1
d_gene: .
abundance: .
v_gene: TRBV20-1
CDR3aa: CSARGVYGAFF
CDR3nt: TGCAGTGCTAGAGGGGTCTATGGAGCTTTCTTT

j_gene: TRBJ1-2
d_gene: .
abundance: .
v_gene: TRBV28
CDR3aa: CASSLWSSGYGHTF
CDR3nt: TGTGCCAGCAGTTTATGGAGTTCCGGATATGGCCACACCTTC

j_gene: TRBJ2-7
d_gene: .
abundance: .
v_gene: TRBV30
CDR3aa: CAWSSPGYYEQYF
CDR3nt: TGTGCCTGGAGCTCCCCGGGCTACTACGAGCAGTACTTC

j_gene: TRBJ1-5
d_gene: .
abundance: .
v_gene: TRBV7-8
CDR3aa: CASSLGQGRGQPQHF
CDR3nt: TGTGCCAGCAGCTTAGGTCAGGGGAGGGGTCAGCCCCAGCATTTT

j_gene: TRBJ2-1
d_gene: TRBD2
abundance: .
v_gene: TRBV7-3
CDR3aa: CASSLDLSGRGEQFF
CDR3nt: TGTGCCAGCAGCTTAGATTTAAGCGGGAGAGGTGAGCAGTTCTTC

j_gene: TRBJ2-3
d_gene: .
abundance: .
v_gene: TRBV19
CDR3aa: CASSIAGNTDTQYF
CDR3nt: TGTGCCAGTAGTATTGCGGGGAACACAGATACGCAGTATTTT

j_gene: TRBJ2-7
d_gene: .
abundance: .
v_gene: TRBV6-1
CDR3aa: CASSEVGAGSYEQYF
CDR3nt: TGTGCCAGCAGTGAAGTTGGGGCAGGCTCCTACGAGCAGTACTTC

j_gene: TRBJ1-1
d_gene: .
abundance: medium-sized
v_gene: TRBV27
CDR3aa: CASSLFPDSLTEAFF
CDR3nt: TGTGCCAGCAGTTTATTCCCTGACAGTCTCACTGAAGCTTTCTTT

j_gene: TRBJ1-1
d_gene: .
abundance: .
v_gene: TRBV25-1
CDR3aa: CASSIQGMNTEAFF
CDR3nt: TGTGCCAGCAGTATACAGGGAATGAACACTGAAGCTTTCTTT